Sequencing of this TCR beta chain was carried out in a study of cytomegalovirus exposure and HLA in healthy donors. Looked up from germline, CDR1 is SGHRS and CDR2 is YFSETQ. Losses at the gene ends were 4 bases for V and 7 bases for J; bases not matched to a gene: 4. The CDR3 runs to 13 residues. Primers included in the PCR were 60 Vbeta and 13 Jbeta primers. The protocol was immunoSEQ multiplex PCR, while the TCRdb copy is restricted to in-frame clones and leaves out a portion. There are fewer than 200,000 clones in the sample; approximately 80% occur only once, and about 2% lies in the top ten. The source of this sequence is a woman in her twenties or thirties in good health and CMV-seronegative. What was sequenced was PBMCs. This chain connects TRBV5-1 to TRBJ1-5, with TRBD1 matching 8 bases. This CDR3 is CASSPGTGQPQHF. CDR3 DNA sequence: TGCGCCAGCAGCCCGGGGACAGGCCAGCCCCAGCATTTT.